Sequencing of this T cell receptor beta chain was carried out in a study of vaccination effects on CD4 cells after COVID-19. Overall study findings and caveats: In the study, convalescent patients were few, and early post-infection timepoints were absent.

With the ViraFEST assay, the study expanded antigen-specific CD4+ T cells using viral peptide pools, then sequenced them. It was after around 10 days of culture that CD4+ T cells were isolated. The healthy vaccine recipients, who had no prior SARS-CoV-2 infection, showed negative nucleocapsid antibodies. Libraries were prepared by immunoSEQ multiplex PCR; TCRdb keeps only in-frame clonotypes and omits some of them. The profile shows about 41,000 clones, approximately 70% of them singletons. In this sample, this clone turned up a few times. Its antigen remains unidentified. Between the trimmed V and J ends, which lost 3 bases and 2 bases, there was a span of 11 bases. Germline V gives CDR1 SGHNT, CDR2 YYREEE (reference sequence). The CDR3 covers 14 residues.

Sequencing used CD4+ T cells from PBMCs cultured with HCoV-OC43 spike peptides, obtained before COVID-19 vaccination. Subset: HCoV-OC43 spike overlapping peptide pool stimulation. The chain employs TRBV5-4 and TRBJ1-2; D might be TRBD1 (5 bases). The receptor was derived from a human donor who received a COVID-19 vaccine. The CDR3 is CASSWRGGNYGYTF. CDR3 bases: TGTGCCAGCAGCTGGAGGGGAGGGAACTATGGCTACACCTTC.